This passage covers 28 T cell receptor beta chains from one sample sequenced in a study of T cell responses to AZD1222 COVID-19 vaccine (dated by TCRdb to about 2021). Per the publication, the time point label means: baseline before first vaccination. The library came from the immunoSEQ multiplex PCR assay. The table was pulled from immuneACCESS by TCRdb, which kept in-frame rearrangements only. Such tables lose some clones; where checked, under half of the loss comes from unresolved V genes, and the rest has no known cause. This sample lists 75,000 to 100,000 clones; approximately 91% were detected once. Of the sample, less than 3.5% is held by the ten largest clones. Sequenced here: peripheral blood, sampled on day 0 of AZD1222 vaccination. These TCRs come from an adult in good health.

The chain is built from TRBV30 and TRBJ2-3; D possibly corresponds to TRBD2 (7 bases). V was cut by 4 bases and J by 6 bases, with 14 bases left in between. The CDR3 is made up of 13 amino acids. Per germline, CDR1 GTSNPN and CDR2 SVGIG (reference sequence). The CDR3 nucleotides are TGTGCCTGGAAGGTGGGGGGGGCGGATACGCAGTATTTT. It translates to CAWKVGGADTQYF. Full variable domain (remainder filled in from reference TRBV30 and TRBJ2-3): SQTIHQWPATLVQPVGSPLSLECTVEGTSNPNLYWYRQAAGRGLQLLFYSVGIGQISSEVPQNLSASRPQDRQFILSSKKLLLSDSGFYLCAWKVGGADTQYFGPGTRLTVL.

The chain links TRBV6-5 to TRBJ1-6; D possibly corresponds to TRBD1 (5 bases). The germline gives CDR1 MNHEY, CDR2 SVGAGI. The V end lost 2 bases, the J end lost 10 bases, and 12 bases lay between the germline ends. The CDR3 totals 14 residues. CDR3: CASSYQGEGSPLHF. DNA of the CDR3: TGTGCCAGCAGTTACCAGGGCGAGGGATCACCCCTCCACTTT.

This clone has only a few counts. V is TRBV6-5 and J is TRBJ2-3; no reliable D call. The CDR3 contains 14 residues. The germline V gene has CDR1 MNHEY and CDR2 SVGAGI. Deletions cut 2 bases from V and 6 bases from J, with 12 bases between. The CDR3 region has the DNA TGTGCCAGCAGTTACGATTCGGCGGTGGATACGCAGTATTTT. It specifies CASSYDSAVDTQYF.

This clone has just a few counts. The chain carries TRBV5-1 and TRBJ1-5; D may be TRBD1 (6 bases). This CDR3 region has 15 residues. V shed 0 bases and J shed 6 bases, with 13 bases lying between them. Germline CDR1 and CDR2: SGHRS and YFSETQ. The CDR3: CASSLGPGGAQPQHF. CDR3 coding DNA: TGCGCCAGCAGCTTGGGACCCGGGGGGGCTCAGCCCCAGCATTTT.

This chain joins TRBV29-1 and TRBJ1-1; D gene ambiguous. The ends were cut back, 3 bases at V and 1 base at J, with 9 bases in the middle. CDR3 length: 13 amino acids. Germline assignment: CDR1 SQVTM and CDR2 ANQGSEA. The chain's CDR3 is CSVDWTGNTEAFF. The CDR3 region has the DNA TGCAGCGTTGATTGGACGGGGAACACTGAAGCTTTCTTT. The full variable domain, rest sourced from reference TRBV29-1 and TRBJ1-1, is SAVISQKPSRDICQRGTSLTIQCQVDSQVTMMFWYRQQPGQSLTLIATANQGSEATYESGFVIDKFPISRPNLTFSTLTVSNMSPEDSSIYLCSVDWTGNTEAFFGQGTRLTVV.

The chain links TRBV18 to TRBJ2-1, with 11 bases that match TRBD2. V trimming: 4 bases; J trimming: 10 bases; junction bases outside the gene matches: 6. Germline-derived CDR1 and CDR2 are KGHSH and LQKENI. The CDR3 runs to 14 residues. The DNA for the CDR3 is TGTGCCAGCTCACAGGGACTAGCGGACGCCGAGCAGTTCTTC. Amino acid sequence: CASSQGLADAEQFF.

In DNA form, the CDR3 reads TGTGCCAGCAGCTTACAGGGGGCTAGCACAGATACGCAGTATTTT. It yields the protein CASSLQGASTDTQYF. This chain uses TRBV11-1 with TRBJ2-3; 8 bases line up with TRBD1. The junction had 1 base not matched to a gene; V was cut back by 2 bases and J by 0 bases. CDR3 length equals 15 residues. The germline gives CDR1 SGHAT, CDR2 FQDESV (reference sequence).

The rearrangement joins TRBV5-4 to TRBJ1-1; tentative D call: TRBD1 (5 bases). Trimming removed 0 bases at V and 4 bases at J, with 13 bases between. Germline CDR1 reads SGHNT; CDR2 reads YYREEE (reference sequence). CDR3 length equals 15 residues. The CDR3 DNA follows: TGTGCCAGCAGCTTGGACAGGTTGGGGCGCACTGAAGCTTTCTTT. It codes for CASSLDRLGRTEAFF.

This chain connects TRBV6-4 to TRBJ2-2; D is possibly TRBD1 or TRBD2 (5 bases each). Germline V lookup: CDR1 MRHNA, CDR2 SNTAGT. Trimming took 6 bases from V and 1 from J, leaving 9 bases between them. CDR3 length: 14 amino acids. CDR3 amino acids: CASSLGRNTGELFF. The CDR3 DNA is TGTGCCAGCAGCCTGGGACGGAACACCGGGGAGCTGTTTTTT.

The chain has TRBV7-9 and TRBJ1-4, with 7 bases identical to TRBD1. Germline V gene sequence: CDR1 SEHNR, CDR2 FQNEAQ (reference sequence). The CDR3 is 14 amino acids. The ends lost 5 bases at V and 8 bases at J; junction bases unmatched: 8. CDR3 bases: TGTGCCAGCAGCCAACGACAGGGACGAGAAAAACTGTTTTTT. This sequence encodes CASSQRQGREKLFF.

In DNA form, the CDR3 reads TGTGCCAGCAGGGGGGAGGGGGATACGCAGTATTTT. Residues: CASRGEGDTQYF. V usage is TRBV12-3 or TRBV12-4 and J usage is TRBJ2-3, with TRBD2 identical over 7 bases. The CDR3 spans 12 residues. The J segment lost 6 bases and the V segment lost 6 bases, leaving 3 bases of the junction unmatched.

This chain uses TRBV19 with TRBJ2-4; 9 bases line up with TRBD1. V was pared by 5 bases and J by 0 bases, with 8 bases of the junction left unmatched. The CDR3 loop spans 17 amino acids. CDR1 and CDR2 from the germline V gene are LNHDA and SQIVND (reference sequence). The CDR3 nucleotides are TGTGCCAGTAGTGAAACCGGGACAGGGCTAGCCAAAAACATTCAGTACTTC. Protein: CASSETGTGLAKNIQYF.

The chain has TRBV18 and TRBJ1-1; D unclear. CDR3 length equals 15 residues. The V gene lost 0 bases and the J gene lost 1 base, with 9 bases spanning the gap. Germline V CDR1 and CDR2: KGHSH, LQKENI. This CDR3 reads CASSPPVGPNTEAFF. The CDR3 DNA reads as TGTGCCAGCTCACCACCAGTAGGGCCGAACACTGAAGCTTTCTTT.

This clone has a handful of counts. The V call is TRBV7-9, the J call TRBJ1-3, with 9 nucleotides matching TRBD1. CDR3 length: 16 amino acids. Germline assignment: CDR1 SEHNR and CDR2 FQNEAQ (reference sequence). V dropped 5 bases and J dropped 4; count of bases not matched to a gene: 9. The DNA of the CDR3 is TGTGCCAGCAGCGTAGGACAGGGGAATCGGGGAAACACCATATATTTT. It specifies CASSVGQGNRGNTIYF.

J is TRBJ1-2 and V is TRBV6-5, with 11 bases fitting TRBD1. From germline, CDR1 is MNHEY and CDR2 SVGAGI. V shed 4 bases and J 7 bases; nucleotides not matched to a gene: 8. CDR3 length: 15 amino acids. The CDR3 bases are TGTGCCAGCAGTTCCAGGACAGGGGGCAAGTTTGGCTACACCTTC. Its translation is CASSSRTGGKFGYTF.

The DNA of the CDR3 is TGTGCCAGCAGCTTGGGCAGGATGGGCACAGATACGCAGTATTTT. Amino acid sequence: CASSLGRMGTDTQYF. The V gene is TRBV11-3, the J gene TRBJ2-3; D unclear. The CDR3 runs 15 residues. V lost 3 bases and J 1 base, leaving 11 bases between the germline ends. In germline, CDR1 is SGHNT, CDR2 YENEEA.

The chain joins TRBV9 to TRBJ1-6; D gene unclear. V was clipped by 2 bases and J by 10 bases, with 16 bases between them. This CDR3 comprises 15 residues. Germline CDR1 SGDLS, CDR2 YYNGEE. The CDR3 is CASSVKEGVGSPLHF. As DNA, the CDR3 is TGTGCCAGCAGCGTTAAGGAGGGAGTAGGCTCACCCCTCCACTTT.

The V and J genes are TRBV19 and TRBJ1-1; 10 nucleotides match TRBD1. CDR1 and CDR2 (germline): LNHDA, SQIVND (reference sequence). The CDR3 sequence is 14 residues long. J lost 1 base, V lost 8 bases, and 4 bases had no gene match. CDR3 sequence: CASRQGAGNTEAFF. The CDR3 coding sequence is TGTGCCAGTCGACAGGGGGCAGGGAACACTGAAGCTTTCTTT.

V usage is TRBV9 and J usage is TRBJ2-2; D gene unclear. The CDR3 covers 15 residues. Germline V CDR1 and CDR2: SGDLS, YYNGEE. V gave up 4 bases and J gave up 4 bases, with 14 bases separating them. Here the CDR3 reads CASSLLDFTTGELFF. CDR3 nucleotides: TGTGCCAGCAGCCTCCTTGACTTCACCACCGGGGAGCTGTTTTTT.

This chain connects TRBV4-3 to TRBJ2-5, with 8 bases fitting TRBD1. Germline assignment: CDR1 LGHNA and CDR2 YSLEER. The CDR3 is 15 residues long. V trimming: 4 bases; J trimming: 2 bases; junction bases outside the gene matches: 6. The CDR3 region is CASSLDRDRQETQYF. In DNA, the CDR3 is TGCGCCAGCAGCCTGGACAGGGACAGACAAGAGACCCAGTACTTC.

This sequence joins TRBV5-1 and TRBJ2-2; TRBD1 aligns across 9 bases. Germline V CDR1 and CDR2: SGHRS, YFSETQ. V lost 1 base, J lost 6 bases, and 13 bases stayed unmatched. The CDR3 totals 18 residues. This CDR3 is CASSLNAGTGRSSGELFF. The CDR3 coding sequence is TGCGCCAGCAGCTTGAACGCTGGGACAGGGCGCTCCTCCGGGGAGCTGTTTTTT.

J is TRBJ2-3 and V is TRBV18; TRBD2 matches at 11 bases. Germline-derived CDR1 and CDR2 are KGHSH and LQKENI. This CDR3 spans 16 amino acids. J gave up 0 bases and V 6 bases, and 5 bases lay outside the gene matches. The CDR3 here is CASSFTSGGSTDTQYF. CDR3 DNA sequence: TGTGCCAGCTCCTTTACTAGCGGGGGAAGCACAGATACGCAGTATTTT.

This clone appeared once. This chain joins TRBV10-3 and TRBJ1-1; 7 nucleotides line up with TRBD1. The CDR3 loop spans 13 amino acids. Per the germline V gene, CDR1 is ENHRY and CDR2 is SYGVKD. Germline trimming cut 4 bases from V and 5 bases from J; bases unmatched to any gene: 4. The CDR3 DNA follows: TGTGCCATCAGTGCGACAGGGAGGACTGAAGCTTTCTTT. This encodes CAISATGRTEAFF.

V and J are TRBV24-1 and TRBJ1-1, with D tentatively TRBD1 (5 bases). The CDR3 is 13 residues long. Between the trimmed V and J ends, which lost 8 bases and 7 bases, there was a span of 16 bases. Germline values: CDR1 KGHDR, CDR2 SFDVKD. CDR3 residues: CATKADGADEAFF. The CDR3, as DNA: TGTGCCACCAAAGCGGACGGGGCGGATGAAGCTTTCTTT.

The rearrangement uses TRBV5-1 and TRBJ2-2, with D perhaps TRBD1 or TRBD2 (5 bases each). Germline V lookup: CDR1 SGHRS, CDR2 YFSETQ. The CDR3 sequence is 14 residues long. V dropped 5 bases and J dropped 1 base, with 9 bases sitting between them. The CDR3 is CASRGAGNTGELFF. The CDR3 coding sequence is TGCGCCAGCAGAGGGGCGGGGAACACCGGGGAGCTGTTTTTT. Full variable domain (rest looked up from reference TRBV5-1 and TRBJ2-2): KAGVTQTPRYLIKTRGQQVTLSCSPISGHRSVSWYQQTPGQGLQFLFEYFSETQRNKGNFPGRFSGRQFSNSRSEMNVSTLELGDSALYLCASRGAGNTGELFFGEGSRLTVL.

The chain uses TRBV4-3 and TRBJ1-2, with 9 bases lining up with TRBD1. The V segment lost 0 bases and the J segment 4 bases; nucleotides outside the gene matches: 12. The CDR3 contains 18 residues. Per the germline V gene, CDR1 is LGHNA and CDR2 is YSLEER. In DNA form, the CDR3 reads TGCGCCAGCAGCCAAGACGGGACAGGGACCGGAGAATCCTATGGCTACACCTTC. It is translated as CASSQDGTGTGESYGYTF.

The chain links TRBV12-3 or TRBV12-4 to TRBJ1-2; D gene unclear. CDR3 size: 8 residues. Trimming pared 6 bases from V and 8 bases from J, leaving 1 base between. CDR3 sequence (DNA): TGTGCCAGCAGCGGCTACACCTTC. It is translated as CASSGYTF.

This chain joins TRBV6-5 and TRBJ1-5, with D possibly TRBD1 on 6 matching bases. CDR3 length: 13 amino acids. V shed 5 bases and J shed 4 bases, with 9 bases lying between them. Germline V gives CDR1 MNHEY, CDR2 SVGAGI. This CDR3 reads CASSPGVNQPQHF. The CDR3 DNA follows: TGTGCCAGCAGTCCAGGGGTTAATCAGCCCCAGCATTTT.